Described below is a single T cell receptor beta chain sequence and its context. Regarding treatment: roughly 20 received Ad26.COV2.S at low or high dose, single or two shots; about 5 received placebo; per-sample allocation not given. Following the first vaccine or placebo injection, samples were taken on day 63. Germline loops: CDR1 MDHEN, CDR2 SYDVKM. Deletions cut 7 bases from V and 10 bases from J, with 16 bases between. This CDR3 region has 12 residues. Produced via immunoSEQ multiplex PCR; TCRdb's table is partial and in-frame only. This table has roughly 320,000 clones, around four fifths appearing once. This specimen comes from a study of Ad26.COV2.S vaccination and SARS-CoV-2 variants. Study-level background: Enrolled in COV1001, the donor was in the Ad26.COV2.S trial arm, which received the vaccine. Intramuscular Ad26.COV2.S at 5x10^10 or 1x10^11 viral particles.

The sequence came from a person between 18 and 65 years old who received the Ad26.COV2.S COVID-19 vaccine or a placebo. This material consisted of peripheral blood, taken in a trial of Ad26.COV2.S vaccine versus placebo. The chain has TRBV28 and TRBJ1-2; TRBD1 might be the D (6 bases). This CDR3 reads CASNRARKDYTF. The DNA of the CDR3 is TGTGCCAGCAACAGGGCCCGGAAGGACTACACCTTC.